This TCR beta chain is drawn from a study of CD8+ T cells in alopecia areata. Study outcomes and limitations: Possibly as an HLA-related effect, TCR sharing across patients appeared less clear than in mice. For lesional scalp, especially alopecia totalis/universalis, clonality was higher than in normal scalp.

It was from alopecia areata patients that lesional scalp punch biopsies and peripheral blood were collected. Germline V gene sequence: CDR1 SGHRS, CDR2 YFSETQ. The CDR3 runs 14 residues. With 4 bases removed from V and 3 bases from J, the gap between germline ends came to 11 bases. Extracted from the samples, RNA was reverse transcribed into cDNA to serve as the sequencing template. Clones were read by immunoSEQ multiplex PCR, and TCRdb kept only the in-frame ones, dropping some. Here the sample spans approximately 89,000 clones, roughly 47% being singletons. Notes on this clone: Its antigen is not identified.

Sequenced input: NKG2D-high CD8+ T cells sorted from blood. The TCR originated in a human donor with alopecia areata. J is TRBJ2-1 and V is TRBV5-1, with a tentative D call TRBD2 (5 bases). The CDR3 coding sequence is TGCGCCAGCAGCCCGAGCGGTGGCTACAATGAGCAGTTCTTC. This codes for CASSPSGGYNEQFF.